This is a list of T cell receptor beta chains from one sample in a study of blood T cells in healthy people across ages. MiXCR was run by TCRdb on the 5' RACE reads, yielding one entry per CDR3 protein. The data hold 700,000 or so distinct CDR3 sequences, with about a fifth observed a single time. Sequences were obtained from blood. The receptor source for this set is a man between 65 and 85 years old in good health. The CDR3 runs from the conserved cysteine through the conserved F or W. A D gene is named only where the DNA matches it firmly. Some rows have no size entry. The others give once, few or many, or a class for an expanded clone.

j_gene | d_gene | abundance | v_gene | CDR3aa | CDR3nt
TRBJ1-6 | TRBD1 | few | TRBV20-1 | CSARFIGDRANSPLHF | TGCAGTGCTAGATTCATTGGAGACAGGGCAAATTCACCCCTCCACTTT
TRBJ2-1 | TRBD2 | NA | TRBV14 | CASSQVASGPVSYNEQFF | TGTGCCAGCAGCCAAGTGGCTAGCGGGCCAGTTTCCTACAATGAGCAGTTCTTC
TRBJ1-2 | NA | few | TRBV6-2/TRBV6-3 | CASSYGGGGYGYTF | TGTGCCAGCAGTTACGGCGGGGGAGGCTATGGCTACACCTTC
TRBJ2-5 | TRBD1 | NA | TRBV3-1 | CASSSTGGWETQYF | TGTGCCAGCAGCTCGACAGGGGGCTGGGAGACCCAGTACTTC
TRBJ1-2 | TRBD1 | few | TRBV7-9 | CASSSFPGQGWNGYTF | TGTGCCAGCAGTTCCTTCCCGGGACAGGGGTGGAATGGCTACACCTTC
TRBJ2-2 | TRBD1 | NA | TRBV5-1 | CASSYRQGATTGELFF | TGCGCCAGCAGCTATCGACAGGGGGCGACCACCGGGGAGCTGTTTTTT
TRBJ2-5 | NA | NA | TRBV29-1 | CSVLLWGPETQYF | TGCAGCGTTTTACTGTGGGGCCCTGAGACCCAGTACTTC
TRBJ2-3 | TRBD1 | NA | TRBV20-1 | CSASRDRVSRDTQYF | TGCAGTGCTAGCCGGGACAGGGTGAGTCGAGATACGCAGTATTTT
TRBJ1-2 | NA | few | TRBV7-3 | CASSFSGQDYGYTF | TGTGCCAGCAGCTTTTCCGGACAAGACTATGGCTACACCTTC
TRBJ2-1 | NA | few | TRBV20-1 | CSASAGLTYNEQFF | TGCAGTGCTAGTGCGGGGTTGACCTACAATGAGCAGTTCTTC
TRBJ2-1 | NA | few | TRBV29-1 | CSATDKRSYNEQFF | TGCAGCGCCACAGATAAACGCTCCTACAATGAGCAGTTCTTC
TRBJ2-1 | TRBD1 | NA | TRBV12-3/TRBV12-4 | CASISRDRGHEQFF | TGTGCCAGCATCTCGCGGGACAGGGGTCATGAGCAGTTCTTC
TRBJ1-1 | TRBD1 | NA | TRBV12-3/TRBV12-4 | CASSFSGTGESEAFF | TGTGCCAGCAGTTTTTCCGGGACAGGGGAGAGTGAAGCTTTCTTT
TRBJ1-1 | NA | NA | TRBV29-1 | CSVERKHTEAFF | TGCAGCGTTGAGAGGAAGCACACTGAAGCTTTCTTT
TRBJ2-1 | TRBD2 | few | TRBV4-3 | CASSQEAGAGDEQFF | TGCGCCAGCAGCCAAGAAGCGGGAGCCGGAGATGAGCAGTTCTTC
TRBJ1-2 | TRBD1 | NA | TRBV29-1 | CSAVRQGGYGYTF | TGCAGCGCCGTCCGACAGGGAGGCTATGGCTACACCTTC
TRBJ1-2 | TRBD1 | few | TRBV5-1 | CASSLGQGVGYTF | TGCGCCAGCAGTCTGGGACAGGGGGTTGGCTACACCTTC
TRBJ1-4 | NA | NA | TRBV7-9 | CASSLAGGEDEKLFF | TGTGCCAGCAGCTTAGCTGGGGGCGAGGATGAAAAACTGTTTTTT
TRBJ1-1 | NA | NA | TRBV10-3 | CASKGEMNTEAFF | TGTGCCTCAAAAGGGGAGATGAACACTGAAGCTTTCTTT
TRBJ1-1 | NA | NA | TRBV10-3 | CAISELQGVSTEAFF | TGTGCCATCAGTGAGCTACAGGGTGTAAGCACTGAAGCTTTCTTT
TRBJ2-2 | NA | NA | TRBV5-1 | CASRSNTGELFF | TGCGCCAGCAGATCGAACACCGGGGAGCTGTTTTTT
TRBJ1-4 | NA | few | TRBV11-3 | CASSEGGALEKLFF | TGTGCCAGCAGCGAGGGCGGGGCACTGGAAAAACTGTTTTTT
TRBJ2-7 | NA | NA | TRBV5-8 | CASSFTGTPQGTYEQYF | TGTGCCAGCAGCTTCACCGGGACCCCCCAAGGAACCTACGAGCAGTACTTC
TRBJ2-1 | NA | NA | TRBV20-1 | CSAARQVNYNEQFF | TGCAGTGCTGCCCGACAGGTGAACTACAATGAGCAGTTCTTC
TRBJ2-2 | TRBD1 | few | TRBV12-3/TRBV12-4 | CASSLTGASTGELFF | TGTGCCAGCAGCCTGACAGGGGCGAGCACCGGGGAGCTGTTTTTT
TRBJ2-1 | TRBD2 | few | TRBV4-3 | CASSYTSGRSSYNEQFF | TGCGCCAGCAGCTACACTAGCGGGAGGAGCTCCTACAATGAGCAGTTCTTC
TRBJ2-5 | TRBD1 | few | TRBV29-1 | CSIGTGGQETQYF | TGCAGCATCGGGACAGGGGGCCAAGAGACCCAGTACTTC
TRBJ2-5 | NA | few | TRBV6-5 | CASRRREETQYF | TGTGCCAGCCGTCGGAGGGAAGAGACCCAGTACTTC
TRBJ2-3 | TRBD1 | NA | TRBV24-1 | CATSDPGQGDIDTQYF | TGTGCCACCAGTGACCCCGGACAGGGGGATATTGATACGCAGTATTTT
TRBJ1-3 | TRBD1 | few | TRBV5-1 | CASSLDGQGARNTIYF | TGCGCCAGCAGCTTGGACGGGCAGGGGGCAAGAAACACCATATATTTT
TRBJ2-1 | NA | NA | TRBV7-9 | CASSMTDYNEQFF | TGTGCCAGCAGCATGACAGACTACAATGAGCAGTTCTTC
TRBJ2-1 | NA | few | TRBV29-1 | CSVEVSGGSYNEQFF | TGCAGCGTTGAAGTATCCGGGGGCTCCTACAATGAGCAGTTCTTC
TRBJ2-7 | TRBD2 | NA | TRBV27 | CASSSRTSGGYSSYEQHF | TGTGCCAGCAGTTCCCGGACTAGCGGGGGGTATAGCTCCTACGAGCAGCACTTC
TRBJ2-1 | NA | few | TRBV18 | CASSPNIRGNSYNEQFF | TGTGCCAGCTCACCAAACATTCGTGGAAACTCCTACAATGAGCAGTTCTTC
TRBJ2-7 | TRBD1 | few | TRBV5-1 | CASSLVQGVNEQYF | TGCGCCAGCAGCTTGGTACAGGGGGTTAACGAGCAGTACTTC
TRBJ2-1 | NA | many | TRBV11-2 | CASSPGWGEVEQFF | TGTGCCAGCAGCCCTGGATGGGGGGAGGTGGAGCAGTTCTTC
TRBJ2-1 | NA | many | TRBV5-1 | CASSALQGSSYNEQFF | TGCGCCAGCAGCGCCTTACAGGGTAGCTCCTACAATGAGCAGTTCTTC
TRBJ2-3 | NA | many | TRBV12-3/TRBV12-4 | CASSLVGGDTDTQYF | TGTGCCAGCAGTTTAGTCGGAGGGGATACAGATACGCAGTATTTT
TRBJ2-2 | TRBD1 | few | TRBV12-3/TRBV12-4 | CASSLDNRGRSGELFF | TGTGCCAGCAGTTTGGACAACAGGGGGCGGTCCGGGGAGCTGTTTTTT
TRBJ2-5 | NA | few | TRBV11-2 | CASRLALRQQETQYF | TGTGCCAGCAGACTAGCCCTACGACAGCAAGAGACCCAGTACTTC
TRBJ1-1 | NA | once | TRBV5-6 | CASSWRTPNTEAFF | TGTGCCAGCAGCTGGAGGACTCCGAACACTGAAGCTTTCTTT
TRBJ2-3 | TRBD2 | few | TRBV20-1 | CSANWPSGSDTQYF | TGCAGTGCTAACTGGCCTAGCGGCTCAGATACGCAGTATTTT
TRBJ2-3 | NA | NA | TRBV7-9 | CASSFGQISTDTQYF | TGTGCCAGCAGCTTCGGACAGATTAGCACAGATACGCAGTATTTT
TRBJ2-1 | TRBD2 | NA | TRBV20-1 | CSARSRLAGGDEQFF | TGCAGTGCTAGATCAAGGCTAGCGGGAGGAGATGAGCAGTTCTTC
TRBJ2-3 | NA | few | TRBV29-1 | CSVADTGHPTDTQYF | TGCAGCGTTGCCGACACAGGACACCCCACAGATACGCAGTATTTT
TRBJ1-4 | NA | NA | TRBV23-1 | CASSQSVGSPPNEKLFF | TGCGCCAGCAGTCAATCGGTGGGGTCCCCACCTAATGAAAAACTGTTTTTT
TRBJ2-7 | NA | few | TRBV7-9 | CAGSLVGTRMNEQYF | TGTGCCGGCAGCTTAGTGGGCACGCGTATGAACGAGCAGTACTTC